This TCR beta chain was recovered during a study of memory CD4+ T cells and cytomegalovirus serostatus. Deletions cut 5 bases from V and 0 bases from J, with 10 bases between. This CDR3 is 14 amino acids long. Germline V lookup: CDR1 MNHEY, CDR2 SMNVEV (reference sequence). The method was immunoSEQ multiplex PCR; TCRdb's version includes in-frame clones alone and lacks a portion of them. The repertoire holds tens of thousands of clones, with roughly 80% as singletons. Single viable CD3+CD4+CD8-CD45RO+ cells were sorted as the memory CD4+ T cells. Sequencing used memory CD4+ T cells from blood. The source is an adult in good health and CMV-seronegative. This chain uses TRBV27 with TRBJ1-1; D is possibly TRBD1 (6 bases). CDR3 DNA: TGTGCCAGCAGTCAAAGACAGGTGAACACTGAAGCTTTCTTT. It codes for CASSQRQVNTEAFF.